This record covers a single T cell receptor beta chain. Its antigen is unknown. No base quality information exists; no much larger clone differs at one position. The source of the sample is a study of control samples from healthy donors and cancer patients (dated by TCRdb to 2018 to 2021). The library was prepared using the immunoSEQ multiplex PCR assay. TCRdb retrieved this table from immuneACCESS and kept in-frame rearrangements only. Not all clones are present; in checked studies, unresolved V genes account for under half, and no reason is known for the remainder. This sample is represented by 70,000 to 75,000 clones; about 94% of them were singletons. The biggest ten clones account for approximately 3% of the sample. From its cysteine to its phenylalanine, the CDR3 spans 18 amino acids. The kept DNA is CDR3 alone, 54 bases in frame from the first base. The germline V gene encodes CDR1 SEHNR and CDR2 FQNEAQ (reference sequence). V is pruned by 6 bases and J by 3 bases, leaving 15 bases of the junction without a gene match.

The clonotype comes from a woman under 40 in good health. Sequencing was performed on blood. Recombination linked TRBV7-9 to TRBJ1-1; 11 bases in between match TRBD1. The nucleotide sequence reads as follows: TGTGCCAGCAGTGCCAAACAGGACAGGGGGCTTCAGGACACTGAAGCTTTCTTT. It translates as CASSAKQDRGLQDTEAFF.